This T cell receptor (beta chain) was sequenced during a study of OX40 agonist ivuxolimab in advanced cancers. As for the study in general: Patients were dosed with the agonistic anti-OX40 (CD134) antibody ivuxolimab. Males comprised 82.7% of the group, whose mean age was approximately 62 years (range about 20 to 79). Patients enrolled in dose escalation were diagnosed with hepatocellular carcinoma, melanoma, renal cell or head and neck cancer.

The assay was immunoSEQ multiplex PCR, and TCRdb's table has in-frame clones only and misses some. The sample has 30,000 to 40,000 clones; approximately 89% are singletons. Points from the study as a whole: Both CD4+ and CD8+ T cell populations in blood had undergone clonal expansion by week 6 at 0.1 to 3.0 mg/kg.

Note on this clone: Antigen: not known. One end of the junction does not line up with germline, which may come from a read error.

The germline V gene has CDR1 MNHEY and CDR2 SMNVEV (reference sequence). CDR3 length equals 16 residues. V gene TRBV27 combines with J gene TRBJ2-5; 14 bases match TRBD2. This clonotype originated in an adult with an advanced solid tumor such as melanoma, head and neck, liver or kidney cancer. Specimen: CD4+ or CD8+ T cells sorted from blood, collected in a trial of the OX40 agonist ivuxolimab. CDR3 DNA: TGTGCCAGCAGTCCCGGGACTAGCGGGAGTCAAGAGACCCAGCACTTC. Residues: CASSPGTSGSQETQHF.